The T cell receptor (beta chain) described here comes from a study of post-analysis software for immune sequencing data. Broader study findings: The study found TRBV5-6, TRBV5-1 and TRBV20-1 among a few TRBV segments more frequent in patients than controls. Under the F measure, samples that were prepared in one batch clustered strongly together.

TCR beta cDNA libraries included unique molecular identifiers. One entry per CDR3 protein, called by TCRdb with MiXCR from the PCR reads. The sample carries about 400,000 distinct CDR3 sequences, roughly 36% recorded once. There are 15 residues in the CDR3. V gave up 1 base and J gave up 4 bases, with 10 bases separating them. Germline loops: CDR1 SGHAT, CDR2 FQNNGV. This clonotype was seen only a few times. Its cognate antigen is unknown. The clonotype comes from a girl aged 10-17 years with multiple sclerosis. The sequenced sample was blood. The chain combines TRBV11-2 with TRBJ1-4, with D unclear. CDR3: CASSLVGSLNEKLFF. DNA of the CDR3: TGTGCCAGCAGCTTAGTGGGGAGCCTTAATGAAAAACTGTTTTTT.